The source of this T cell receptor beta chain is a study of Ad26.COV2.S vaccination and SARS-CoV-2 variants. Turning to the study itself: Ad26.COV2.S, an intramuscular injection, was given once or twice 56 days apart. Regarding the study as a whole: Using TCR breadth and depth analyses may have led to underestimated total T cell responses. Participants in the vaccine arm had higher spike-specific TCR breadth; placebo recipients had lower.

Sequencing was performed with immunoSEQ multiplex PCR; in TCRdb, only in-frame clones are kept and a portion is missing. The sample holds 300,000 to 350,000 clones, about 87% seen once. Treatment specified: some 19 received Ad26.COV2.S at low or high dose, single or two shots; about five received placebo; per-sample allocation not given. Repertoires come from day 63 after the first vaccine or placebo injection. Turning to this clone: Its cognate antigen is unknown.

V lost 0 bases and J lost 7, with 10 bases in between. CDR1 and CDR2 from the germline V gene are MDHEN and SYDVKM. The CDR3 length is 15 residues. This TCR derives from a person aged 18-60 years who received the Ad26.COV2.S COVID-19 vaccine or a placebo. The sequenced sample was peripheral blood, obtained in a trial of Ad26.COV2.S vaccine versus placebo. V gene TRBV28 combines with J gene TRBJ1-6; a weak D match, TRBD1 (5 bases). CDR3 amino acids: CASSLWTASNSPLHF. CDR3 nucleotide sequence: TGTGCCAGCAGTTTATGGACAGCTTCCAATTCACCCCTCCACTTT.